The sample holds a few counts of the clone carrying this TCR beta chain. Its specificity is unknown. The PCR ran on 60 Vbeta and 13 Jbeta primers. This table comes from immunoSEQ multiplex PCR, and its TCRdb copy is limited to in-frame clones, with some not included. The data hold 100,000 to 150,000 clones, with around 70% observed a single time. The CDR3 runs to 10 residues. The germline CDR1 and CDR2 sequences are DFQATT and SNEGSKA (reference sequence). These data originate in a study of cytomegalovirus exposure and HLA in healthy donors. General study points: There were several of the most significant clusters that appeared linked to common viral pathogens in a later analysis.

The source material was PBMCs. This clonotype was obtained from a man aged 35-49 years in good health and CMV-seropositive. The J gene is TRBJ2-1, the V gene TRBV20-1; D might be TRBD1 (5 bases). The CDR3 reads CSTGNNEQFF. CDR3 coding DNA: TGCAGCACAGGAAACAATGAGCAGTTCTTC.